The rows below give T cell receptor beta chains drawn from one sample of a study of PD-L1 blockade in urothelial cancer. TCRdb keeps only in-frame clones here, not all; method: immunoSEQ multiplex PCR. The table has about 90,000 clones, approximately 87% seen once. The starting material was PBMCs, obtained around atezolizumab (anti-PD-L1) treatment. Receptors originate from a man aged 65 to 85 with urothelial cancer. CDR3s include the opening cysteine and the closing phenylalanine or tryptophan. Each record gives: CDR3 protein, CDR3 DNA, D gene, J gene, clone size, V gene. D genes are given only for firm matches. Clone sizes are given selectively: once, few, many, or a class where the clone is expanded.

CDR3: CASRLDRRSGRVTDTQYF
DNA: TGCGCCAGCAGACTTGACAGGAGAAGCGGGAGAGTGACAGATACGCAGTATTTT
D: TRBD2
J: TRBJ2-3
size: NA
V: TRBV5-1

CDR3: CASSSPSGSRTDTQYF
DNA: TGTGCCAGCAGCTCTCCAAGCGGGAGTCGGACAGATACGCAGTATTTT
D: TRBD2
J: TRBJ2-3
size: once
V: TRBV5-4

CDR3: CASRTVGASYNEQFF
DNA: TGTGCCAGCAGGACCGTGGGGGCATCATACAATGAGCAGTTCTTC
D: NA
J: TRBJ2-1
size: once
V: TRBV6-5

CDR3: CASSAPSRGDTQYF
DNA: TGTGCCAGCAGTGCCCCGTCCCGAGGAGATACGCAGTATTTT
D: NA
J: TRBJ2-3
size: NA
V: TRBV11-3

CDR3: CASSLDPSADSPLHF
DNA: TGCGCCAGCAGCTTAGACCCTAGCGCGGATTCACCCCTCCACTTT
D: NA
J: TRBJ1-6
size: NA
V: TRBV5-1

CDR3: CASSSSGRAGDTQYF
DNA: TGTGCCAGCAGCTCGAGCGGGAGGGCCGGAGATACGCAGTATTTT
D: TRBD2
J: TRBJ2-3
size: NA
V: TRBV7-2

CDR3: CASSQNEGYNEKLFF
DNA: TGTGCCAGCAGCCAAAATGAGGGATATAATGAAAAACTGTTTTTT
D: NA
J: TRBJ1-4
size: NA
V: TRBV4-2

CDR3: CASSFNSGEGVSTEAFF
DNA: TGCGCCAGCAGCTTTAATAGTGGGGAAGGGGTTAGCACTGAAGCTTTCTTT
D: NA
J: TRBJ1-1
size: NA
V: TRBV4-1

CDR3: CASSSGVGNQPQHF
DNA: TGCGCCAGCAGCTCGGGGGTGGGCAATCAGCCCCAGCATTTT
D: NA
J: TRBJ1-5
size: NA
V: TRBV5-1

CDR3: CASSSLLAGGPRAGELFF
DNA: TGTGCCAGCAGCTCCCTCTTAGCGGGAGGGCCTCGGGCCGGGGAGCTGTTTTTT
D: TRBD2
J: TRBJ2-2
size: NA
V: TRBV7-2

CDR3: CASSPGSGGRYNEQFF
DNA: TGCGCCAGCAGCCCAGGGTCGGGCGGGAGGTACAATGAGCAGTTCTTC
D: TRBD2
J: TRBJ2-1
size: NA
V: TRBV4-3

CDR3: CASTKYAGTVYGYTF
DNA: TGTGCCAGTACCAAATACGCCGGGACAGTCTATGGCTACACCTTC
D: TRBD1
J: TRBJ1-2
size: NA
V: TRBV19

CDR3: CASGFRTGGSDTQYF
DNA: TGTGCTAGTGGTTTTCGGACAGGGGGCTCAGATACGCAGTATTTT
D: TRBD1
J: TRBJ2-3
size: NA
V: TRBV12-5

CDR3: CASSSRGGLGTEAFF
DNA: TGTGCCAGCAGCTCGAGGGGGGGCTTGGGGACTGAAGCTTTCTTT
D: NA
J: TRBJ1-1
size: NA
V: TRBV7-8

CDR3: CASSLDPVANTIYF
DNA: TGTGCCAGCAGCCTAGACCCGGTCGCTAACACCATATATTTT
D: NA
J: TRBJ1-3
size: NA
V: TRBV11-2

CDR3: CASSLQETQYF
DNA: TGTGCCAGCAGTCTTCAAGAGACCCAGTACTTC
D: NA
J: TRBJ2-5
size: NA
V: TRBV25-1

CDR3: CASRAGQGAYNEQFF
DNA: TGTGCCAGCAGAGCCGGACAGGGGGCCTACAATGAGCAGTTCTTC
D: TRBD1
J: TRBJ2-1
size: once
V: TRBV6-6

CDR3: CASSTRQTNYGYTF
DNA: TGTGCCAGCAGTACGAGACAGACTAACTATGGCTACACCTTC
D: NA
J: TRBJ1-2
size: few
V: TRBV6-5

CDR3: CASSAGYGYTF
DNA: TGTGCCAGCAGTGCGGGTTATGGCTACACCTTC
D: NA
J: TRBJ1-2
size: NA
V: TRBV2

CDR3: CASSLVGAISYNEQFF
DNA: TGCGCCAGCAGCTTGGTAGGGGCAATCTCCTACAATGAGCAGTTCTTC
D: NA
J: TRBJ2-1
size: NA
V: TRBV5-1

CDR3: CASSFKSGETQYF
DNA: TGTGCCAGCAGCTTCAAATCGGGGGAGACCCAGTACTTC
D: NA
J: TRBJ2-5
size: NA
V: TRBV5-5

CDR3: CASSLGGLAGAEQYF
DNA: TGCGCCAGCAGCCTCGGGGGACTAGCGGGAGCCGAGCAGTACTTC
D: TRBD2
J: TRBJ2-7
size: NA
V: TRBV4-3

CDR3: CAARGYTEAFF
DNA: TGTGCCGCCAGGGGTTACACTGAAGCTTTCTTT
D: NA
J: TRBJ1-1
size: NA
V: TRBV19

CDR3: CASSQDRSNEKLFF
DNA: TGTGCCAGCTCTCAAGACAGGAGTAATGAAAAACTGTTTTTT
D: NA
J: TRBJ1-4
size: NA
V: TRBV18

CDR3: CASSLDGRTSTDTQYF
DNA: TGTGCCAGCAGCTTGGACGGGAGGACCAGCACAGATACGCAGTATTTT
D: TRBD2
J: TRBJ2-3
size: NA
V: TRBV7-9

CDR3: CASSGAGGGYYGYTF
DNA: TGTGCCAGCAGTGGGGCAGGGGGCGGATACTATGGCTACACCTTC
D: TRBD1
J: TRBJ1-2
size: NA
V: TRBV25-1

CDR3: CASSIGGNNGYTF
DNA: TGTGCCAGTAGTATCGGGGGTAATAATGGCTACACCTTC
D: NA
J: TRBJ1-2
size: NA
V: TRBV19

CDR3: CASSLDTPHHDNYGYTF
DNA: TGTGCCAGCAGCTTAGACACGCCACACCACGATAACTATGGCTACACCTTC
D: NA
J: TRBJ1-2
size: NA
V: TRBV7-9

CDR3: CASSSAGTQETQYF
DNA: TGTGCCAGCAGTTCCGCCGGGACACAAGAGACCCAGTACTTC
D: NA
J: TRBJ2-5
size: NA
V: TRBV6-5

CDR3: CASSPLEQGAPYEQYF
DNA: TGTGCCAGCTCACCACTTGAACAGGGGGCGCCCTACGAGCAGTACTTC
D: TRBD1
J: TRBJ2-7
size: once
V: TRBV18

CDR3: CASRTGTTTGELFF
DNA: TGTGCCAGCAGGACCGGGACAACAACCGGGGAGCTGTTTTTT
D: NA
J: TRBJ2-2
size: NA
V: TRBV2

CDR3: CASSKTGGAYGYTF
DNA: TGTGCCAGTAGCAAGACAGGGGGGGCCTATGGCTACACCTTC
D: TRBD1
J: TRBJ1-2
size: NA
V: TRBV19

CDR3: CASRTGTNYGYTF
DNA: TGTGCCAGCAGAACCGGGACAAACTATGGCTACACCTTC
D: NA
J: TRBJ1-2
size: NA
V: TRBV6-6